Listed below are T cell receptor beta chains from one sample, sequenced in a study of PD-L1 blockade in urothelial cancer. Clones were sequenced by immunoSEQ multiplex PCR, and TCRdb holds only the in-frame ones, with some missing. The sample shows 35,000 to 45,000 clones, roughly four fifths of them seen only once. The sequences come from PBMCs, collected around atezolizumab (anti-PD-L1) treatment. The origin of the receptors is a man in his 70s with urothelial cancer. The CDR3 runs from the conserved cysteine through the conserved F or W. A D gene is named only where the DNA matches it firmly. The size of a clone is reported for some rows only, either as once, few or many, or as a class for expanded clones.

D | J | V | size | DNA | CDR3
TRBD2 | TRBJ2-1 | TRBV9 | few | TGTGCCAGCAGCGTAGGGGTCACTAGCGGGAGATCCAATGAGCAGTTCTTC | CASSVGVTSGRSNEQFF
- | TRBJ2-7 | TRBV18 | - | TGTGCCAGCTCCCCTACAGAGTACGAGCAGTACTTC | CASSPTEYEQYF
- | TRBJ2-2 | TRBV7-2 | - | TGTGCCAGCAGCCCCCTCCCCCGGGACATGTACTTCACCGGGGAGCTGTTTTTT | CASSPLPRDMYFTGELFF
TRBD2 | TRBJ2-7 | TRBV19 | - | TGTGCCAGTAGTACCAGCGGGAGGGCCGCTAACGAGCAGTACTTC | CASSTSGRAANEQYF
- | TRBJ1-4 | TRBV6-6 | - | TGTGCCAGCAGCTCGGGGGAAAAACTGTTTTTT | CASSSGEKLFF
- | TRBJ1-5 | TRBV27 | - | TGTGCCAGCAGTTTCCAGGGTATAGGGATAGCCCAGCATTTT | CASSFQGIGIAQHF
- | TRBJ1-4 | TRBV9 | - | TGTGCCAGCAGCGTAGCTCTGGGGCTGGGAGAAAAACTGTTTTTT | CASSVALGLGEKLFF
- | TRBJ2-1 | TRBV7-7 | - | TGTGCCAGCAGCTCGATACTGAGCTCCTACAATGAGCAGTTCTTC | CASSSILSSYNEQFF
TRBD2 | TRBJ2-2 | TRBV6-5 | - | TGTGCCAGCAGTTACTTTGCGGGAGGGCCGGCCGGGGAGCTGTTTTTT | CASSYFAGGPAGELFF
- | TRBJ2-1 | TRBV5-6 | - | TGTGCCAGCAGCTTGGGAGGGGGTCTATACAATGAGCAGTTCTTC | CASSLGGGLYNEQFF
TRBD2 | TRBJ2-1 | TRBV9 | - | TGTGCCAGCAGCGTAGGCGGGGGTCTTGCCAATGAGCAGTTCTTC | CASSVGGGLANEQFF
- | TRBJ1-2 | TRBV7-8 | once | TGTGCCAGCAGCCCAGCTGGGCAGGTGGATGGCTACACCTTC | CASSPAGQVDGYTF
- | TRBJ1-4 | TRBV5-6 | few | TGTGCCAGCAGCGACAAAACAGGGTGGGGTGAAAAACTGTTTTTT | CASSDKTGWGEKLFF
TRBD2 | TRBJ2-1 | TRBV7-2 | - | TGTGCCAGCAAACTAGCGGGAGCGGACGCCTACAATGAGCAGTTCTTC | CASKLAGADAYNEQFF
- | TRBJ1-2 | TRBV28 | - | TGTGCCAGCAACTACGCGGGACGGTATTATGGCTACACCTTC | CASNYAGRYYGYTF
TRBD1 | TRBJ2-1 | TRBV9 | - | TGTGCCAGCAGCGAGGGACAGCCTAGCTACAATGAGCAGTTCTTC | CASSEGQPSYNEQFF
TRBD1 | TRBJ1-2 | TRBV10-3 | - | TGTGCCATCAGCACAGGGGGTCATGGCTACACCTTC | CAISTGGHGYTF
TRBD2 | TRBJ2-3 | TRBV7-7 | - | TGTGCCAGCAGACGACTAGCGGGAGCAGATACGCAGTATTTT | CASRRLAGADTQYF
- | TRBJ2-4 | TRBV5-5 | - | TGTGCCAGCAGCTTCACCGGGGATATGGCTTACTTC | CASSFTGDMAYF
TRBD1 | TRBJ2-3 | TRBV27 | once | TGTGCCAGCAGTTTGTCCGGGACAGGGGGCCAAACGTCTACGCAGTATTTT | CASSLSGTGGQTSTQYF
- | TRBJ1-1 | TRBV6-6 | few | TGTGCCAGCACCCTTACTCAGGCAGGGGAAGCTTTCTTT | CASTLTQAGEAFF
- | TRBJ1-4 | TRBV19 | - | TGTGCCAGTAGTTCCCGGGGGGCAACTAATGAAAAACTGTTTTTT | CASSSRGATNEKLFF
TRBD2 | TRBJ2-7 | TRBV30 | few | TGTGCCTGGAGCGGCGGGAGGGCCCTTAGAGGCGAGCAGTACTTC | CAWSGGRALRGEQYF
- | TRBJ1-2 | TRBV28 | - | TGTGCCAGCAGTTTGGGGGCGCAGGGCTACACCTTC | CASSLGAQGYTF
- | TRBJ2-5 | TRBV5-6 | - | TGTGCCAGCACCATGGACCGGAGGATAGAGACCCAGTACTTC | CASTMDRRIETQYF
- | TRBJ2-1 | TRBV19 | few | TGTGCCAGTAGTCCTCTCGCGGGGATCGCGTCAAATGAGCAGTTCTTC | CASSPLAGIASNEQFF
TRBD1 | TRBJ1-5 | TRBV2 | - | TGTGCCAGCAGGGCGGGGACAGTTTTTAATCAGCCCCAGCATTTT | CASRAGTVFNQPQHF
- | TRBJ2-7 | TRBV6-5 | - | TGTGCCAGCAGTTTACCACTCCGCCGACGGAGCTACGAGCAGTACTTC | CASSLPLRRRSYEQYF